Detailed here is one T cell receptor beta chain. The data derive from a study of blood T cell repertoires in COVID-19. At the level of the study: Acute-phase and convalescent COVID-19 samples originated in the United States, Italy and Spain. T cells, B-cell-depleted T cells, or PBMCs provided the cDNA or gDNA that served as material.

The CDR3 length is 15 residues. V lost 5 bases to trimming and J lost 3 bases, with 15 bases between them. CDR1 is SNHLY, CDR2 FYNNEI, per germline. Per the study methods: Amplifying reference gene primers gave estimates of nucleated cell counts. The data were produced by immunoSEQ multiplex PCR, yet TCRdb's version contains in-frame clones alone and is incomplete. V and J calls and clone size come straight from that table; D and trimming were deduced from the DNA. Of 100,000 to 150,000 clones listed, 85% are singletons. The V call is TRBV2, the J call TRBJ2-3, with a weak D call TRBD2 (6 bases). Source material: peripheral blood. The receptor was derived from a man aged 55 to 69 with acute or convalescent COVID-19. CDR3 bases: TGTGCCAGCAGTACCTCTCCGGGAGTTACAGATACGCAGTATTTT. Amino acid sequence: CASSTSPGVTDTQYF.